The next 25 T cell receptor beta chains were all read from a single sample in a study of T cell repertoires in cytomegalovirus infection. TCRdb fed the reads into MiXCR, producing one record per CDR3 protein. The sample lists approximately 750,000 distinct CDR3 sequences, roughly 35% seen once, with around 2.6% in the top ten. Material: PBMCs. Every receptor here comes from a human donor in good health (CMV status not recorded). Some clones in this sample may be carry-over from other donors' samples.

This clonotype was seen only a few times. The V gene is TRBV6-5, the J gene TRBJ2-5; D is unclear. The CDR3 loop spans 15 amino acids. Germline CDR1 reads MNHEY; CDR2 reads SVGAGI. Trimming pared 2 bases from V and 1 base from J, leaving 11 bases between. For the CDR3, the DNA is TGTGCCAGCAGTTACAGTCTGGGGTTCCAAGAGACCCAGTACTTC. Protein: CASSYSLGFQETQYF.

The chain recombines TRBV19 with TRBJ1-3; unclear D gene. The CDR3 runs 17 residues. V was shortened by 1 base and J by 2 bases, with 15 bases between the two germline ends. Germline CDR1 is LNHDA and CDR2 is SQIVND (reference sequence). Here the CDR3 reads CASSIGGGNRAGNTIYF. The CDR3 DNA reads TGTGCCAGTAGTATAGGAGGAGGGAACCGCGCTGGAAACACCATATATTTT.

The V call is TRBV29-1, the J call TRBJ1-1; 11 bases are shared with TRBD1. The V and J ends lost 1 base and 11 bases, in that order; junction bases with no gene match: 9. The CDR3 consists of 14 residues. CDR1 and CDR2 from the germline V gene are SQVTM and ANQGSEA. The CDR3 coding sequence is TGCAGCGTTGAAGGGACAGGGGGCTGGCGAGAGGCTTTCTTT. Its translation is CSVEGTGGWREAFF.

This clonotype occurred once. The rearrangement uses TRBV12-3 or TRBV12-4 and TRBJ1-1; D remains unclear. The CDR3 runs to 11 residues. V dropped 5 bases and J dropped 8 bases, with 9 bases sitting between them. DNA of the CDR3: TGTGCCAGCAGTCCCGCGGGCGAAGCTTTCTTT. Translation gives CASSPAGEAFF.

This clonotype was seen ten or more times. The junction does not match germline at one end; this may be a read error. J is TRBJ1-6 and V is TRBV7-2; tentatively, D is TRBD1 (5 bases). CDR3 length equals 15 residues. In germline, CDR1 is SGHTA, CDR2 FQGNSA. The CDR3: CASSLAVGPNSPLHF. CDR3 DNA sequence: TGTGCCAGCAGCCTAGCTGTGGGGCCCAATTCACCCCTCCACTTT.

This clonotype was counted at least ten times. The chain recombines TRBV7-6 with TRBJ1-4; 7 positions match TRBD1. This CDR3 has 15 amino acids. Germline values: CDR1 SGHVS, CDR2 FNYEAQ. J lost 5 bases, V lost 1 base, and 4 bases had no gene match. CDR3 amino acids: CASSLETGLNEKLFF. DNA of the CDR3: TGTGCCAGCAGCTTAGAGACAGGGTTAAATGAAAAACTGTTTTTT.

A word on this clonotype: The conserved phenylalanine or tryptophan is not found at the CDR3 terminus, so this likely reflects a read error. The V gene is TRBV7-8, the J gene TRBJ2-1, with D perhaps TRBD2 (5 bases). This CDR3 is 15 amino acids long. Per germline, CDR1 SGHVS and CDR2 FQNEAQ. Trimming took off 1 base at V and 4 bases at J, with 11 bases between the two ends. In DNA form, the CDR3 reads TGTGCCAGCAGCTTAGATGCTAGCTTATACAATGAGCAGTTCTTA. Protein product: CASSLDASLYNEQFL.

The chain joins TRBV20-1 to TRBJ1-5; tentatively, D is TRBD1 (6 bases). V dropped 4 bases and J dropped 4 bases, with 20 bases sitting between them. CDR3 length equals 16 residues. The germline V gene has CDR1 DFQATT and CDR2 SNEGSKA (reference sequence). The CDR3 DNA follows: TGCAGTGCTATCCGCCGCGGGACACGCAATAATCAGCCCCAGCATTTT. Translated, it gives CSAIRRGTRNNQPQHF.

At least ten counts were recorded for this clonotype. Mismatch with germline at one junction end may stem from a read error. The chain has TRBV7-6 and TRBJ2-1; possibly TRBD1 for D (5 bases). Germline V gene lookup returns CDR1 SGHVS and CDR2 FNYEAQ. The CDR3 extends over 13 amino acids. The CDR3, as DNA: TGTGCCAGCAGCTTAGAAAGGGGAACAGAGGAGTGCTTC. Translating gives CASSLERGTEECF.

This clonotype was observed a handful of times. The chain combines TRBV7-6 with TRBJ2-1; no clear D gene. This CDR3 is built from 12 residues. Germline CDR1 reads SGHVS; CDR2 reads FNYEAQ. V was cut by 2 bases and J by 10 bases, with 9 bases left in between. CDR3 region: CASSLSGLEQFF. The CDR3 region has the DNA TGTGCCAGCAGCTTATCCGGGTTGGAGCAGTTCTTC.

Comments on this clonotype: A much bigger clone sits one base away, suggesting this may be a read error. V and J are TRBV7-2 and TRBJ1-2, with D perhaps matching TRBD1 (5 bases). The germline gives CDR1 SGHTA, CDR2 FQGNSA. This CDR3 has 14 amino acids. This chain's CDR3 is CVSSLAGVNYGYTF. The CDR3 DNA sequence: TGTGTCAGCAGCTTAGCGGGGGTTAACTATGGCTACACCTTC. The full variable domain, completed using reference TRBV7-2 and TRBJ1-2, is GAGVSQSPSNKVTEKGKDVELRCDPISGHTALYWYRQSLGQGLEFLIYFQGNSAPDKSGLPSDRFSAERTGGSVSTLTIQRTQQEDSAVYLCVSSLAGVNYGYTFGSGTRLTVV.

The rearrangement joins TRBV2 to TRBJ2-1, with D possibly matching TRBD1 (6 bases). Looked up from germline, CDR1 is SNHLY and CDR2 is FYNNEI. V dropped 6 bases and J dropped 8 bases, with 14 bases sitting between them. The CDR3 has 13 amino acids. CDR3: CASRRGLGYEQFF. The CDR3 DNA sequence: TGTGCCAGCAGGAGGGGGTTGGGTTATGAGCAGTTCTTC.

This chain uses TRBV20-1 with TRBJ2-7, with 12 positions matching TRBD1. The CDR3 covers 13 residues. The J segment lost 6 bases and the V segment lost 4 bases, leaving 4 bases of the junction unmatched. The germline V gene encodes CDR1 DFQATT and CDR2 SNEGSKA (reference sequence). The CDR3 loop reads CSATRDRGREQYF. The CDR3 coding sequence is TGCAGTGCTACACGGGACAGGGGGCGCGAGCAGTACTTC.

This clonotype was recorded a few times. J is TRBJ1-1 and V is TRBV7-6; TRBD1 matches 11 bases. CDR3 length: 17 residues. V shed 4 bases and J 0 bases; nucleotides not matched to a gene: 7. Per the germline V gene, CDR1 is SGHVS and CDR2 is FNYEAQ. DNA for the CDR3: TGTGCCAGCAGCTCCGGGACAGGGGGGGGGGTGAACACTGAAGCTTTCTTT. It translates to CASSSGTGGGVNTEAFF. Variable domain in full (rest from reference TRBV7-6 and TRBJ1-1): GAGVSQSPRYKVTKRGQDVALRCDPISGHVSLYWYRQALGQGPEFLTYFNYEAQQDKSGLPNDRFSAERPEGSISTLTIQRTEQRDSAMYRCASSSGTGGGVNTEAFFGQGTRLTVV.

This clonotype came up once. The chain couples TRBV4-1 to TRBJ2-3; 10 bases fit TRBD2. From germline, CDR1 is MGHRA and CDR2 YSYEKL. The CDR3 consists of 15 residues. The V and J ends lost 1 base and 4 bases, in that order; junction bases with no gene match: 2. Written as DNA, the CDR3 is TGCGCCAGCAGCCAAGGGAGCGGGGGGGCAGATACGCAGTATTTT. It translates to CASSQGSGGADTQYF.

The genes are TRBV28 and TRBJ1-1, with a possible D match to TRBD1 (5 bases). Deletions cut 7 bases from V and 1 base from J, with 13 bases between. Germline CDR1 is MDHEN and CDR2 is SYDVKM. The CDR3 has 14 residues. The CDR3, as DNA: TGTGCCAGCAAACAGACCAGGGCGAACACTGAAGCTTTCTTT. It specifies CASKQTRANTEAFF.

The table lists this clonotype with a few counts. The chain has TRBV6-1 and TRBJ1-4; D gene uncertain. V was cut by 10 bases and J by 2 bases, with 11 bases left in between. From germline, CDR1 is MNHNS and CDR2 SASEGT. The CDR3 spans 13 residues. The CDR3 bases are TGTGCCACCATGAGGGTGACTAATGAAAAACTGTTTTTT. Residues: CATMRVTNEKLFF.

This clonotype was observed many times. J is TRBJ2-5 and V is TRBV7-2; D not resolved. This CDR3 spans 14 amino acids. The ends were cut back, 2 bases at V and 5 bases at J, with 12 bases in the middle. Germline CDR1 and CDR2: SGHTA and FQGNSA. DNA of the CDR3: TGTGCCAGCAGCTTAAGAGTCAGTTTGGAGACCCAGTACTTC. It encodes CASSLRVSLETQYF.

This clonotype was seen a handful of times. The chain employs TRBV2 and TRBJ1-6; no clear D gene. V was pared by 3 bases and J by 9 bases, with 9 bases between. Germline V lookup: CDR1 SNHLY, CDR2 FYNNEI. The CDR3 runs to 13 residues. DNA for the CDR3: TGTGCCAGCAGTGATGTTAGGGTTTCACCCCTCCACTTT. Translated, it gives CASSDVRVSPLHF.

The chain is built from TRBV7-8 and TRBJ2-5; D is uncertain. Germline loops: CDR1 SGHVS, CDR2 FQNEAQ. Trimming shortened V by 1 base and J by 2 bases, and 14 bases separated the two germline ends. The CDR3 totals 16 residues. The chain's CDR3 is CASSLGAGGYQETQYF. As DNA, the CDR3 is TGTGCCAGCAGCTTAGGGGCCGGCGGATATCAAGAGACCCAGTACTTC.

This clonotype was seen only once. The V gene is TRBV28, the J gene TRBJ1-5; D not certain. CDR3 length: 13 residues. V was clipped by 8 bases and J by 3 bases, with 11 bases between them. CDR1 and CDR2 (germline): MDHEN, SYDVKM. This CDR3 is CASSRSFNQPQHF. The DNA for the CDR3 is TGTGCCAGCTCCAGGTCTTTCAATCAGCCCCAGCATTTT.

Here the CDR3 DNA reads TGTGCCAGCAGGTCGGGACTAGCGGGAGTATCGGGCTCCTACAATGAGCAGTTCTTC. This translates into CASRSGLAGVSGSYNEQFF. The genes are TRBV7-6 and TRBJ2-1; 14 positions match TRBD2. Trimming at V came to 6 bases and at J to 0 bases, leaving 10 bases not matched to a gene. Germline CDR1 SGHVS, CDR2 FNYEAQ. CDR3 length equals 19 residues.

This clonotype was detected a few times. The chain couples TRBV10-3 to TRBJ2-5; 11 positions agree with TRBD2. V lost 9 bases and J lost 0; bases outside the gene matches: 9. CDR1 and CDR2 (germline): ENHRY, SYGVKD. This CDR3 region has 16 residues. CDR3 sequence: CAISGTSGRYQETQYF. The CDR3 coding sequence is TGTGCCATTTCCGGGACTAGCGGCCGGTACCAAGAGACCCAGTACTTC.

This clonotype was counted at least ten times. CDR3 sequence (DNA): TGTGCCAGCAGCTTAGCCTTACAAGAGACCCAGTACTTC. Amino acids: CASSLALQETQYF. V usage is TRBV7-2 and J usage is TRBJ2-5, with D unclear. CDR3 size: 13 residues. The germline gives CDR1 SGHTA, CDR2 FQGNSA. Trimming cost V 0 bases and J 2 bases, with 4 bases left between them.

The table lists this clonotype with a few counts. The V gene is TRBV20-1, the J gene TRBJ2-7; the D gene is possibly TRBD1 (6 bases). Germline assignment: CDR1 DFQATT and CDR2 SNEGSKA (reference sequence). CDR3 size: 11 residues. The CDR3 sequence is CSVDSAYEQYF. The CDR3 coding sequence is TGCAGCGTGGACAGCGCCTACGAGCAGTACTTC.